The 23 T cell receptor beta chains given below trace back to one sample, sequenced in a study of blood T cell repertoires in COVID-19. Data came from immunoSEQ multiplex PCR; TCRdb stores just in-frame clones and leaves some out. The sample has around 250,000 clones, 91% seen once. The sample comprised PBMCs or T cells enriched from blood (not recorded which). These receptor sequences come from a human donor in a cohort exposed to, infected with or recovered from COVID-19 (not recorded which). The donor label of this sample is uncertain.

The genes are TRBV13 and TRBJ1-3, with D tentatively TRBD1 (6 bases). Germline CDR1 reads PRHDT; CDR2 reads FYEKMQ (reference sequence). The V end was cut by 1 base, the J end by 0 bases, with 7 bases between. CDR3 length: 15 residues. The CDR3 DNA is TGTGCCAGCAGCTTAGAGGGACACTCTGGAAACACCATATATTTT. Translated: CASSLEGHSGNTIYF. The entire variable domain, with the rest obtained from reference TRBV13 and TRBJ1-3, is as follows: AAGVIQSPRHLIKEKRETATLKCYPIPRHDTVYWYQQGPGQDPQFLISFYEKMQSDKGSIPDRFSAQQFSDYHSELNMSSLELGDSALYFCASSLEGHSGNTIYFGEGSWLTVV.

This clone was picked up one time. V is TRBV9 and J is TRBJ1-5, with D hard to call. This CDR3 is built from 15 residues. The germline gives CDR1 SGDLS, CDR2 YYNGEE. The V end was cut by 0 bases, the J end by 5 bases, with 12 bases between. The CDR3 is CASSVERLRDQPQHF. DNA for the CDR3: TGTGCCAGCAGCGTAGAACGTCTACGGGATCAGCCCCAGCATTTT. Based on the CDR3 plus reference TRBV9 and TRBJ1-5, the full variable domain is DSGVTQTPKHLITATGQRVTLRCSPRSGDLSVYWYQQSLDQGLQFLIQYYNGEERAKGNILERFSAQQFPDLHSELNLSSLELGDSALYFCASSVERLRDQPQHFGDGTRLSIL.

This chain uses TRBV27 with TRBJ2-7; TRBD1 matches at 11 bases. The V segment lost 5 bases and the J segment 4 bases; nucleotides outside the gene matches: 1. Germline V gene data show CDR1 as MNHEY and CDR2 as SMNVEV (reference sequence). The CDR3 consists of 13 residues. The DNA for the CDR3 is TGTGCCAGCAGTGGGACAGGGGGGTACGAGCAGTACTTC. Translating gives CASSGTGGYEQYF.

The chain couples TRBV6-2 or TRBV6-3 to TRBJ2-3; 11 nucleotides match TRBD2. Germline V gene lookup returns CDR1 MNHEY and CDR2 SVGEGT. The V segment lost 0 bases and the J segment 6 bases; nucleotides outside the gene matches: 14. This CDR3 spans 19 amino acids. CDR3 nucleotides: TGTGCCAGCAGTTACTCCGGGCTAGCGGGGGGCACCGCTGAGGATACGCAGTATTTT. It codes for CASSYSGLAGGTAEDTQYF.

CDR3 sequence (DNA): TGTGCCAGCAGCAAAGAGGGGGGGGCTTTCTTC. Its translation is CASSKEGGAFF. V gene TRBV21-1 combines with J gene TRBJ2-7; the DNA was not compared with TRBD2, the D call given in the table. TRBV21-1 counts as a pseudogene. The CDR3 is made up of 11 amino acids.

This clone was recorded only once. The genes are TRBV5-6 and TRBJ2-7; 10 bases match TRBD2. Germline-derived CDR1 and CDR2 are SGHDT and YYEEEE. J gave up 4 bases and V 4 bases, and 5 bases lay outside the gene matches. The CDR3 is 14 amino acids. The CDR3 sequence: CASSTGLAEYEQYF. Written as DNA, the CDR3 is TGTGCCAGCAGCACCGGACTAGCGGAGTACGAGCAGTACTTC.

The CDR3 sequence: CSAKVDRGGEQFF. CDR3 nucleotides: TGCAGCGCTAAGGTGGACAGGGGAGGTGAGCAGTTCTTC. V usage is TRBV29-1 and J usage is TRBJ2-1, with 9 bases fitting TRBD1. With 7 bases clipped from V and 9 bases from J, the junction kept 10 bases outside the gene matches. The V gene's germline CDR1 is SQVTM and CDR2 ANQGSEA. CDR3 size: 13 residues.

This clone was found a few times. The J gene is TRBJ1-3, the V gene TRBV5-1; 10 bases are shared with TRBD1. The CDR3 spans 15 residues. Trimming took 4 bases from V and 4 from J; bases not matched to a gene: 5. In germline, CDR1 is SGHRS, CDR2 YFSETQ. The CDR3 DNA reads TGCGCCAGCAGCGAGACAGGGGGCCAAGGAAACACCATATATTTT. Translation: CASSETGGQGNTIYF.

This rearrangement joins TRBV4-2 to TRBJ1-5; D is perhaps TRBD1 (6 bases). CDR1 is LGHNA, CDR2 YNFKEQ, per germline. The CDR3 is made up of 14 amino acids. Trimming pared 0 bases from V and 7 bases from J, leaving 10 bases between. The CDR3 region is CASSQEQGGQPQHF. CDR3 DNA sequence: TGTGCCAGCAGCCAAGAACAGGGCGGCCAGCCCCAGCATTTT.

The chain is built from TRBV3-1 (or the pseudogene TRBV3-2) and TRBJ1-6; 7 nucleotides align to TRBD1. The length of the CDR3 is 17 residues. V lost 3 bases and J lost 7; bases outside the gene matches: 12. Germline CDR1 LGHDT, CDR2 YNNKEL (reference sequence). The chain's CDR3 is CASSHLTGATVNSPLHF. CDR3 bases: TGTGCCAGCAGCCATCTCACAGGGGCAACGGTCAATTCACCCCTCCACTTT.

The gene calls are TRBV5-1 and TRBJ2-1; 13 positions agree with TRBD2. The CDR3 runs to 17 residues. The germline V gene encodes CDR1 SGHRS and CDR2 YFSETQ. V was pared by 3 bases and J by 1 base, with 4 bases of the junction left unmatched. As DNA, the CDR3 is TGCGCCAGCAGCTGGGGGACTAGCGGGGCGTCCTACAATGAGCAGTTCTTC. It encodes CASSWGTSGASYNEQFF.

V and J are TRBV7-2 and TRBJ1-2; D remains ambiguous. The V and J ends lost 2 bases and 4 bases respectively, with 11 bases between them. Looked up from germline, CDR1 is SGHTA and CDR2 is FQGNSA. CDR3 length equals 14 residues. This chain's CDR3 is CASSLREAGYGYTF. CDR3 bases: TGTGCCAGCAGCTTACGGGAGGCAGGCTATGGCTACACCTTC.

The rearrangement uses TRBV6-2 or TRBV6-3 and TRBJ1-5; D not certain. The germline V and J ends were trimmed by 0 bases and 3 bases, with 12 bases remaining between them. The CDR3 runs 16 residues. The germline CDR1 and CDR2 sequences are MNHEY and SVGEGT. CDR3 bases: TGTGCCAGCAGTTACTCGAGGGCAGAGTCCAATCAGCCCCAGCATTTT. Protein sequence: CASSYSRAESNQPQHF.

This rearrangement joins TRBV6-5 to TRBJ1-1; D is ambiguous. In germline, CDR1 is MNHEY, CDR2 SVGAGI. V shed 9 bases and J shed 1 base, with 12 bases lying between them. The CDR3 runs to 13 residues. The CDR3 loop reads CASGREKNTEAFF. As DNA, the CDR3 is TGTGCCAGTGGGAGGGAGAAGAACACTGAAGCTTTCTTT.

This clone has more than one count but fewer than ten. An end of the junction does not agree with germline; a read error may underlie this. The V gene is TRBV9, the J gene TRBJ1-6; D possibly corresponds to TRBD1 (5 bases). Germline assignment: CDR1 SGDLS and CDR2 YYNGEE. The CDR3 contains 11 residues. CDR3 nucleotide sequence: TGTGCCAGCAGCGTAGGTGGGGCCTCCAGGTTT. Translated: CASSVGGASRF.

This clone was observed a few times. This sequence joins TRBV25-1 and TRBJ2-3; 12 positions match TRBD1. CDR1 is MGHDK and CDR2 is SYGVNS in the germline V gene. This CDR3 has 15 residues. The ends lost 4 bases at V and 7 bases at J; junction bases unmatched: 6. The CDR3 protein is CASSVPGQGAYTQYF. DNA of the CDR3: TGTGCCAGCAGTGTCCCGGGACAGGGGGCATATACGCAGTATTTT. The full variable domain, its missing parts supplied by reference TRBV25-1 and TRBJ2-3, is EADIYQTPRYLVIGTGKKITLECSQTMGHDKMYWYQQDPGMELHLIHYSYGVNSTEKGDLSSESTVSRIRTEHFPLTLESARPSHTSQYLCASSVPGQGAYTQYFGPGTRLTVL.

Only one count was recorded for this clone. The chain uses TRBV29-1 and TRBJ1-5; 7 bases line up with TRBD1. CDR3 size: 13 residues. V shed 4 bases, J shed 4 bases, and the junction held 4 bases outside the gene matches. Germline values: CDR1 SQVTM, CDR2 ANQGSEA. The CDR3 coding sequence is TGCAGCGTTGGGGACAGCCTAAATCAGCCCCAGCATTTT. Protein sequence: CSVGDSLNQPQHF.

The chain uses TRBV29-1 and TRBJ2-4, with 8 bases identical to TRBD2. The germline V gene encodes CDR1 SQVTM and CDR2 ANQGSEA. Trimming cost V 6 bases and J 5 bases; bases outside gene matches: 6. The CDR3 is made up of 13 amino acids. CDR3 sequence: CSVAGGRQNIQYF. The CDR3 DNA reads as TGCAGCGTGGCGGGGGGACGGCAAAACATTCAGTACTTC.

The V gene is TRBV4-1, the J gene TRBJ2-7; 7 bases are a match to TRBD1. V trimming: 3 bases; J trimming: 4 bases; junction bases outside the gene matches: 6. Per germline, CDR1 MGHRA and CDR2 YSYEKL. The CDR3 covers 14 residues. CDR3 nucleotides: TGCGCCAGCAGCCAGTCCGAGGGGGCATACGAGCAGTACTTC. It translates to CASSQSEGAYEQYF.

J is TRBJ1-1 and V is TRBV3-1 (or the pseudogene TRBV3-2), with D unclear. The CDR3 is made up of 15 amino acids. In germline, CDR1 is LGHDT, CDR2 YNNKEL (reference sequence). Trimming pared 7 bases from V and 5 bases from J, leaving 20 bases between. CDR3 protein: CASNYGGDSGTEAFF. The CDR3 nucleotides read TGTGCCAGCAACTATGGCGGGGATTCGGGGACTGAAGCTTTCTTT.

CDR3 bases: TGTGCCAGCAGTACCGGACAGGGAACTGAAGCTTTCTTT. Translating gives CASSTGQGTEAFF. The V call is TRBV6-5, the J call TRBJ1-1, with 8 bases matching TRBD1. This CDR3 is built from 13 residues. CDR1 and CDR2 (germline): MNHEY, SVGAGI. V gave up 5 bases and J gave up 5 bases; unmatched junction bases: 4.

The count of this clone is one. In DNA form, the CDR3 reads TGTGCCAGCAGTTCGTGGGAGACTAACTATGGCTACACCTTC. It is translated as CASSSWETNYGYTF. The V call is TRBV6-2 or TRBV6-3, the J call TRBJ1-2, with D unresolved. The CDR3 sequence is 14 residues long. Trimming left V 4 bases short and J 0 bases short, with 9 bases between. From germline, CDR1 is MNHEY and CDR2 SVGEGT.

The chain joins TRBV7-2 to TRBJ1-3; 8 bases map to TRBD1. V shed 3 bases, J shed 4 bases, and the junction held 2 bases outside the gene matches. The CDR3 is made up of 14 amino acids. Per the germline V gene, CDR1 is SGHTA and CDR2 is FQGNSA. This chain's CDR3 is CASSFRDRGNTIYF. CDR3 DNA: TGTGCCAGCAGCTTTCGGGACAGGGGAAACACCATATATTTT.